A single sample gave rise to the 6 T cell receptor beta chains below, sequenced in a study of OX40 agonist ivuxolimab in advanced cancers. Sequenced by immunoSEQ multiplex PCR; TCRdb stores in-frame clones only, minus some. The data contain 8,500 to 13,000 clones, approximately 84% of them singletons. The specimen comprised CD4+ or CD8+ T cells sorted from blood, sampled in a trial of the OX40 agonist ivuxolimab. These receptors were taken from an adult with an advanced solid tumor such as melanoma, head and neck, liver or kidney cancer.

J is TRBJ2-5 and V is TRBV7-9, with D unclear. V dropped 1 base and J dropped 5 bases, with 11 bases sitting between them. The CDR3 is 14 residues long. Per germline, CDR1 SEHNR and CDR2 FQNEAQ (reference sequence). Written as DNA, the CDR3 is TGTGCCAGCAGCTTAGTGACCGGCCGGGAGACCCAGTACTTC. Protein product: CASSLVTGRETQYF.

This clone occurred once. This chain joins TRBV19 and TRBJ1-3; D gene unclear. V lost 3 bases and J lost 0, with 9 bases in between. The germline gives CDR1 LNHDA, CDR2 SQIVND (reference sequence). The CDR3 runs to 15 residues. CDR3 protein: CASSIGSLSGNTIYF. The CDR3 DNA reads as TGTGCCAGTAGTATCGGCAGCCTCTCTGGAAACACCATATATTTT.

The CDR3 DNA sequence: TGTGCCAGCAGCCAAGATTACAACGGTCGGGGGGAAAAACTGTTTTTT. Translation: CASSQDYNGRGEKLFF. The chain carries TRBV14 and TRBJ1-4; tentative D call: TRBD1 (5 bases). V gave up 0 bases and J gave up 8 bases, with 16 bases separating them. In germline, CDR1 is SGHDN, CDR2 FVKESK. The CDR3 runs to 16 residues.

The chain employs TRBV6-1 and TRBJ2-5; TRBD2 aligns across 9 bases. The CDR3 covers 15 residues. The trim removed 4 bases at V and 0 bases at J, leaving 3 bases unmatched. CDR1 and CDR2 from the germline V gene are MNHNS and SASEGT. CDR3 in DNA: TGTGCCAGCAGTGGCCTAGCGGGGCACCAAGAGACCCAGTACTTC. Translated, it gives CASSGLAGHQETQYF.

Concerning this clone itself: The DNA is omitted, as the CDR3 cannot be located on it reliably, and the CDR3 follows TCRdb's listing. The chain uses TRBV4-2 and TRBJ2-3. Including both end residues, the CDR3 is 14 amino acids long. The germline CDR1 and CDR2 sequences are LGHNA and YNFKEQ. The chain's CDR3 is CASSLSVLGDTQYF.

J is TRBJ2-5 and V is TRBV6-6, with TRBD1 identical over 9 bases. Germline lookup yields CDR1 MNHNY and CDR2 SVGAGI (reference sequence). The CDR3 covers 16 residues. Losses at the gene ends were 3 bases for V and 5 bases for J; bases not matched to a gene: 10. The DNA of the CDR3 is TGTGCCAGCAGTTATGGGACAGGGAACCTTATTGAGACCCAGTACTTC. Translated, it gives CASSYGTGNLIETQYF.